These 24 T cell receptor beta chains share one sample of origin, sequenced in a study of cytomegalovirus exposure and HLA in healthy donors. The PCR used 60 Vbeta and 13 Jbeta primers. The assay was immunoSEQ multiplex PCR, and TCRdb's table has in-frame clones only and misses some. The table includes 150,000 or so clones, roughly four fifths detected once. Sequences were obtained from PBMCs. Source of these receptors: a male donor in good health and CMV-seropositive.

This clone showed up just once. This rearrangement joins TRBV10-2 to TRBJ1-4, with 9 nucleotides matching TRBD1. Germline CDR1 reads WSHSY; CDR2 reads SAAADI. The CDR3 runs to 16 residues. The J segment lost 7 bases and the V segment lost 8 bases, leaving 14 bases of the junction unmatched. CDR3 in amino acids: CASAGDRARLREKLFF. The DNA for the CDR3 is TGCGCCAGCGCGGGGGACAGGGCCCGACTTCGTGAAAAACTGTTTTTT.

The chain carries TRBV7-6 and TRBJ2-7; 11 nucleotides line up with TRBD2. Unmatched junction bases numbered 9, after V lost 5 bases and J lost 6 bases. Germline V gives CDR1 SGHVS, CDR2 FNYEAQ. The CDR3 totals 15 residues. CDR3 nucleotide sequence: TGTGCCAGCAGCCACGATAGCGGGGGGGCCAGCGAGCAGTACTTC. This encodes CASSHDSGGASEQYF.

The V and J genes are TRBV7-6 and TRBJ1-4, with no clear D. V was trimmed by 6 bases and J by 7 bases, leaving 18 bases between them. CDR1 is SGHVS and CDR2 is FNYEAQ in the germline V gene. The CDR3 runs 15 residues. The CDR3 bases are TGTGCCAGCAGTGCCCGAGGCCTTGACGGTGAAAAACTGTTTTTT. Its protein is CASSARGLDGEKLFF.

This chain links TRBV7-9 with TRBJ2-1; 8 bases align to TRBD1. The CDR3 consists of 15 residues. Germline V lookup: CDR1 SEHNR, CDR2 FQNEAQ (reference sequence). After removal of 1 base from V and 3 bases from J, the junction contained 2 bases not matched to a gene. The CDR3 region has the DNA TGTGCCAGCAGCTTAGTAACAGGGGGCTACAATGAGCAGTTCTTC. Encoded protein: CASSLVTGGYNEQFF.

This rearrangement joins TRBV25-1 to TRBJ1-6; possibly TRBD1 for D (6 bases). V shed 5 bases and J shed 7 bases, with 15 bases lying between them. The CDR3 sequence is 15 residues long. Germline loops: CDR1 MGHDK, CDR2 SYGVNS. The CDR3: CASSTIDRQNSPLHF. Written as DNA, the CDR3 is TGTGCCAGCAGTACAATAGACAGGCAAAATTCACCCCTCCACTTT.

The V and J genes are TRBV5-1 and TRBJ2-2; D call uncertain. Per germline, CDR1 SGHRS and CDR2 YFSETQ. The CDR3 runs 14 residues. V shed 0 bases and J shed 1 base, with 4 bases lying between them. CDR3 bases: TGCGCCAGCAGCTTGGTATTGAACACCGGGGAGCTGTTTTTT. Its translation: CASSLVLNTGELFF.

This clone was detected only a few times. The chain joins TRBV5-5 to TRBJ2-3, with TRBD2 identical over 10 bases. V lost 4 bases to trimming and J lost 2 bases; unmatched junction nucleotides: 10. This CDR3 is built from 17 residues. Per the germline V gene, CDR1 is SGHKS and CDR2 is YYEKEE (reference sequence). This CDR3 reads CASSPLAGALLTDTQYF. The CDR3 nucleotides read TGTGCCAGCAGCCCCCTAGCGGGAGCGTTACTCACAGATACGCAGTATTTT.

The chain employs TRBV19 and TRBJ2-1, with D possibly matching TRBD2 (5 bases). The CDR3 length is 15 residues. Trimming shortened V by 2 bases and J by 0 bases, and 8 bases separated the two germline ends. Germline V gives CDR1 LNHDA, CDR2 SQIVND (reference sequence). CDR3 residues: CASSITADSYNEQFF. DNA of the CDR3: TGTGCCAGTAGTATAACAGCGGACTCCTACAATGAGCAGTTCTTC.

The rearrangement links TRBV30 to TRBJ2-3; TRBD1 agrees at 10 bases. This CDR3 is 14 amino acids long. The junction had 9 bases not matched to a gene; V was cut back by 8 bases and J by 4 bases. Germline V lookup: CDR1 GTSNPN, CDR2 SVGIG (reference sequence). CDR3 in amino acids: CAAQTGGAADTQYF. The CDR3, as DNA: TGTGCCGCCCAGACAGGGGGCGCGGCAGATACGCAGTATTTT.

This sequence joins TRBV7-9 and TRBJ2-2; 10 bases are shared with TRBD1. V dropped 5 bases and J dropped 6; count of bases not matched to a gene: 6. Germline assignment: CDR1 SEHNR and CDR2 FQNEAQ (reference sequence). The CDR3 has 15 residues. CDR3 DNA: TGTGCCAGCAGCAGAGAGGGACAGGGGCCCGGGGAGCTGTTTTTT. As protein: CASSREGQGPGELFF.

The rearrangement links TRBV4-1 to TRBJ1-2; D not resolved. The CDR3 totals 14 residues. Deletions cut 2 bases from V and 4 bases from J, with 11 bases between. Germline CDR1 and CDR2: MGHRA and YSYEKL. The CDR3 here is CASSQTLSSYGYTF. CDR3 DNA: TGCGCCAGCAGCCAAACCCTATCCTCCTATGGCTACACCTTC.

The CDR3 coding sequence is TGTGCCAGCAGTGAAGAGCAGGGTTTACAAGAGACCCAGTACTTC. It codes for CASSEEQGLQETQYF. This chain joins TRBV6-1 and TRBJ2-5; a weak D match, TRBD1 (5 bases). Germline-derived CDR1 and CDR2 are MNHNS and SASEGT. V lost 1 base and J lost 2, with 11 bases in between. The CDR3 covers 15 residues.

Regarding this clone: The sample carries other DNA sequences with the same CDR3. The genes are TRBV11-2 and TRBJ2-7, with TRBD1 matching over 8 bases. CDR3 length: 14 residues. V shed 1 base and J 4 bases; nucleotides not matched to a gene: 3. Germline loops: CDR1 SGHAT, CDR2 FQNNGV. The CDR3 DNA sequence: TGTGCCAGCAGCTTAGGGACAGGGTTATACGAGCAGTACTTC. This encodes CASSLGTGLYEQYF. Supplemented by reference TRBV11-2 and TRBJ2-7, the full variable domain reads EAGVAQSPRYKIIEKRQSVAFWCNPISGHATLYWYQQILGQGPKLLIQFQNNGVVDDSQLPKDRFSAERLKGVDSTLKIQPAKLEDSAVYLCASSLGTGLYEQYFGPGTRLTVT.

There are a few counts of this clone. This chain links TRBV19 with TRBJ1-5; 8 bases align to TRBD1. The CDR3 covers 15 residues. CDR1 and CDR2 from the germline V gene are LNHDA and SQIVND (reference sequence). With 4 bases clipped from V and 3 bases from J, the junction kept 5 bases outside the gene matches. The CDR3 is CASSTGGLYNQPQHF. CDR3 DNA: TGTGCCAGTAGTACAGGGGGCTTGTACAATCAGCCCCAGCATTTT.

This clone appeared a few times. The chain joins TRBV14 to TRBJ1-5; 7 bases match TRBD1. Looked up from germline, CDR1 is SGHDN and CDR2 is FVKESK. The CDR3 runs 16 residues. The J segment lost 6 bases and the V segment lost 0 bases, leaving 8 bases of the junction unmatched. The CDR3 sequence: CASSQDRRQGGQPQHF. CDR3 coding DNA: TGTGCCAGCAGCCAAGATCGAAGACAGGGCGGTCAGCCCCAGCATTTT.

V and J are TRBV6-1 and TRBJ2-2; tentative D call: TRBD2 (8 bases). Deletions cut 8 bases from V and 7 bases from J, with 17 bases between. In germline, CDR1 is MNHNS, CDR2 SASEGT. This CDR3 has 14 residues. CDR3 sequence reads: CASGTGGGIGELFF. Here the CDR3 DNA reads TGTGCCAGCGGGACGGGAGGGGGCATCGGGGAGCTGTTTTTT.

The chain uses TRBV7-2 and TRBJ2-1, with 7 bases identical to TRBD2. V lost 2 bases to trimming and J lost 7 bases; unmatched junction nucleotides: 14. The CDR3 covers 17 residues. Germline values: CDR1 SGHTA, CDR2 FQGNSA. CDR3 bases: TGTGCCAGCAGCTTAAGTGTTGGGGGGAGGGGTAGGAATGAGCAGTTCTTC. Translation gives CASSLSVGGRGRNEQFF.

This chain connects TRBV16 to TRBJ2-4; 12 positions match TRBD2. This CDR3 contains 16 residues. Germline V gene sequence: CDR1 KGHSY, CDR2 FQNENV. Germline trimming cut 6 bases from V and 8 bases from J; bases unmatched to any gene: 11. In DNA, the CDR3 is TGTGCCAGCAGTCCAGGTCTAGCGGGAGGGCATGACATTCAGTACTTC. The encoded protein is CASSPGLAGGHDIQYF.

CDR3 sequence reads: CASGHGADRGNQPQHF. CDR3 nucleotides: TGTGCCAGCGGCCACGGAGCCGACAGGGGCAATCAGCCCCAGCATTTT. The chain joins TRBV7-8 to TRBJ1-5; 7 positions match TRBD1. The CDR3 contains 16 residues. Looked up from germline, CDR1 is SGHVS and CDR2 is FQNEAQ. After removal of 8 bases from V and 2 bases from J, the junction contained 12 bases not matched to a gene.

The chain recombines TRBV7-2 with TRBJ2-7, with D possibly matching TRBD2 (7 bases). The CDR3 has 16 residues. V shed 4 bases and J shed 1 base, with 17 bases lying between them. The germline CDR1 and CDR2 sequences are SGHTA and FQGNSA. As DNA, the CDR3 is TGTGCCAGCAGCTCCGTTCGGGGGGCGATGTCCTACGAGCAGTACTTC. Translating it yields CASSSVRGAMSYEQYF.

The chain uses TRBV15 and TRBJ2-7, with D possibly matching TRBD2 (5 bases). Trimming removed 0 bases from V and 3 bases from J, with 9 bases in between. There are 14 residues in the CDR3. Per the germline V gene, CDR1 is LNHNV and CDR2 is YYDKDF (reference sequence). As DNA, the CDR3 is TGTGCCACCAGCAGAGATTTAGAGGGCTACGAGCAGTACTTC. Translation: CATSRDLEGYEQYF. Supplemented by reference TRBV15 and TRBJ2-7, the full variable domain reads DAMVIQNPRYQVTQFGKPVTLSCSQTLNHNVMYWYQQKSSQAPKLLFHYYDKDFNNEADTPDNFQSRRPNTSFCFLDIRSPGLGDTAMYLCATSRDLEGYEQYFGPGTRLTVT.

This rearrangement joins TRBV28 to TRBJ1-2; 12 nucleotides agree with TRBD1. This CDR3 is 19 amino acids long. Losses at the gene ends were 3 bases for V and 1 base for J; bases not matched to a gene: 12. In germline, CDR1 is MDHEN, CDR2 SYDVKM. The CDR3 region has the DNA TGTGCCAGCAGTTTCCCGGGACAGGGGGCGCGTAGGGATAACTATGGCTACACCTTC. This translates into CASSFPGQGARRDNYGYTF.

The CDR3 here is CASSEVGSGRHEQYF. As DNA, the CDR3 is TGTGCCAGCAGTGAAGTGGGATCCGGGAGGCACGAGCAGTACTTC. J is TRBJ2-7 and V is TRBV25-1, with TRBD2 matching over 7 bases. Looked up from germline, CDR1 is MGHDK and CDR2 is SYGVNS. Trimming took 2 bases from V and 5 from J; bases not matched to a gene: 9. There are 15 residues in the CDR3.

The gene calls are TRBV5-4 and TRBJ1-4, with D tentatively TRBD1 (5 bases). Germline V lookup: CDR1 SGHNT, CDR2 YYREEE (reference sequence). CDR3 size: 15 residues. Trimming stripped 2 bases from V and 8 bases from J, with 16 bases between. CDR3 sequence (DNA): TGTGCCAGCAGCTTCGATTGGCAGGGTCAAGAAAAACTGTTTTTT. Translation gives CASSFDWQGQEKLFF.